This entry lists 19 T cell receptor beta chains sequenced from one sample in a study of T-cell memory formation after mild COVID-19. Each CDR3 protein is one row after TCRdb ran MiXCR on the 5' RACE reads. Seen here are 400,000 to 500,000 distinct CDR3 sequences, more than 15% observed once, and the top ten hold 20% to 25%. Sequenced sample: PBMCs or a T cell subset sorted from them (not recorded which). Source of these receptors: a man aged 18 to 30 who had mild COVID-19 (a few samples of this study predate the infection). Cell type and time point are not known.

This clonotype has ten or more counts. CDR3 nucleotide sequence: TGTGCCACCAGCAGAGATCAGGATACGCAGTATTTT. Translating it yields CATSRDQDTQYF. The chain joins TRBV15 to TRBJ2-3; D is uncertain. The CDR3 length is 12 residues. Germline CDR1 LNHNV, CDR2 YYDKDF (reference sequence). Trimming removed 0 bases at V and 6 bases at J, with 4 bases between.

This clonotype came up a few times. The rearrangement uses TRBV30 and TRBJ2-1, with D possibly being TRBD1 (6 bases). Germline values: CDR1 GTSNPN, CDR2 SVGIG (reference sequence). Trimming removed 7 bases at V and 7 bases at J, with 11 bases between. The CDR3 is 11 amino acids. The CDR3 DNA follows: TGTGCCTCGCGCAGGGGAAATGAGCAGTTCTTC. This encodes CASRRGNEQFF.

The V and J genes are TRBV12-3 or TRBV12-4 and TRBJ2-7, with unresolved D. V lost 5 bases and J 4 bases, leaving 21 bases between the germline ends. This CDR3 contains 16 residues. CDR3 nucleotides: TGTGCCAGCAGTCTCCGGGCCCCGGTATCGTCTTACGAGCAGTACTTC. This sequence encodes CASSLRAPVSSYEQYF.

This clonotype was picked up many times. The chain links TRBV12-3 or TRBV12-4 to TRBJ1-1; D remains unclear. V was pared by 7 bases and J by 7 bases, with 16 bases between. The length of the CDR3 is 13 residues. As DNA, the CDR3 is TGTGCCAGCACCCCTTGGGAGCGTGATGAAGCTTTCTTT. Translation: CASTPWERDEAFF.

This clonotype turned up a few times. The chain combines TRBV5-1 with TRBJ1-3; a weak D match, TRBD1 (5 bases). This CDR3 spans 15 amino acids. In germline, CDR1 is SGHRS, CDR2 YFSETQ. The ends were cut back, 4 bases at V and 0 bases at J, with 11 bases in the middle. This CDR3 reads CASSLGRPSGNTIYF. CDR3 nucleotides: TGCGCCAGCAGCCTGGGACGGCCCTCTGGAAACACCATATATTTT.

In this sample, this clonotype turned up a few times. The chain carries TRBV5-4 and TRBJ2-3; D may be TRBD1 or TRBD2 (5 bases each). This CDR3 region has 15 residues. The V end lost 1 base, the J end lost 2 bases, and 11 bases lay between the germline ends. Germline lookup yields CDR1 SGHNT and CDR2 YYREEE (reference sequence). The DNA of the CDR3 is TGTGCCAGCAGCTTGTCCGGGGCCCCCACAGATACGCAGTATTTT. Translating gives CASSLSGAPTDTQYF.

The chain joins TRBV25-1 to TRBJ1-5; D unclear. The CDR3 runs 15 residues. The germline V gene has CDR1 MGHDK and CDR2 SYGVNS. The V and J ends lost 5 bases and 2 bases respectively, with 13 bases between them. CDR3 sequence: CASSPHGRGNQPQHF. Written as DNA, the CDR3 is TGTGCCAGCAGTCCGCACGGGAGGGGCAATCAGCCCCAGCATTTT.

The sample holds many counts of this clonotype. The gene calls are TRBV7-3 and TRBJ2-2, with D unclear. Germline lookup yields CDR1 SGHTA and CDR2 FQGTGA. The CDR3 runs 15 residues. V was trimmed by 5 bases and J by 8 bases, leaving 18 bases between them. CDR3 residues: CASSPTAALRGELFF. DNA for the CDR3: TGTGCCAGCAGCCCGACGGCGGCTCTGCGGGGGGAGCTGTTTTTT.

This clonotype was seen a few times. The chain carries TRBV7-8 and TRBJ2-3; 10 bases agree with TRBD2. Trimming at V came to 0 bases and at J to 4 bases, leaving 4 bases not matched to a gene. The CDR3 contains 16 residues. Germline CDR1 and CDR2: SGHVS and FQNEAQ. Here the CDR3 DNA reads TGTGCCAGCAGCTTAGCTGCAGCGGGGGGGCCAGATACGCAGTATTTT. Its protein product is CASSLAAAGGPDTQYF.

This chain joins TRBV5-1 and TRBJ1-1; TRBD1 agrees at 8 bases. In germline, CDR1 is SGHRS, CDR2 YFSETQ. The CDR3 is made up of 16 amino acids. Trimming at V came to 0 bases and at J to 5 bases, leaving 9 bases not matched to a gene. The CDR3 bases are TGCGCCAGCAGCTTGGGCACGACAGGGGCTGGTACTGAAGCTTTCTTT. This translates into CASSLGTTGAGTEAFF.

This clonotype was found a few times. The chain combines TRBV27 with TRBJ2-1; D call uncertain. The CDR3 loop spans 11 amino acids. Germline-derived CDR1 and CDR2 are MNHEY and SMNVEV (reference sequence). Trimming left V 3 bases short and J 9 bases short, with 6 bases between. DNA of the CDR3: TGTGCCAGCAGTTTCGCCACTGAGCAGTTCTTC. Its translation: CASSFATEQFF.

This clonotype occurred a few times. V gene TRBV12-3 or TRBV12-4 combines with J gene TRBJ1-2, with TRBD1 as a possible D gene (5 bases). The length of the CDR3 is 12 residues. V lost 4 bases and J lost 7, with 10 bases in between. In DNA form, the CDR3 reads TGTGCCAGCAGTTACGGGGCTGGTGGCTACACCTTC. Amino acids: CASSYGAGGYTF.

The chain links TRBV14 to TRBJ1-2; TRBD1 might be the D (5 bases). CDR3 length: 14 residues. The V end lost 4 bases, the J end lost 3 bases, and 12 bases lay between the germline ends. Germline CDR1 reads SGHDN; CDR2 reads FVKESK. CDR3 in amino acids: CASSRATGDYGYTF. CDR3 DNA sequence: TGTGCCAGCAGCCGAGCGACGGGGGACTATGGCTACACCTTC.

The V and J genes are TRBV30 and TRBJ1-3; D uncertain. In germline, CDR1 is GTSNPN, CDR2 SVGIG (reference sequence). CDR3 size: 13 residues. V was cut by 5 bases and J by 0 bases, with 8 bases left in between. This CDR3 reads CAWWPLSGNTIYF. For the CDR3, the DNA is TGTGCCTGGTGGCCCCTCTCTGGAAACACCATATATTTT.

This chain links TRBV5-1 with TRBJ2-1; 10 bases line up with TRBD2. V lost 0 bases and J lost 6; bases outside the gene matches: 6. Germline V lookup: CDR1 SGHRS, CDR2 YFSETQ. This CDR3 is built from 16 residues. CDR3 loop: CASSLAPSGGFNEQFF. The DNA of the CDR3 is TGCGCCAGCAGCTTGGCCCCTAGCGGGGGTTTCAATGAGCAGTTCTTC.

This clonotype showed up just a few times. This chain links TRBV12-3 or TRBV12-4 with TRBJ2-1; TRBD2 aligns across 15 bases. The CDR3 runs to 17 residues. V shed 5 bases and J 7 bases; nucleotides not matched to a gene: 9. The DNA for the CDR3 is TGTGCCAGCAGTCACGGACTAGCGGGGGGGCTACGGAATGAGCAGTTCTTC. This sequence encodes CASSHGLAGGLRNEQFF.

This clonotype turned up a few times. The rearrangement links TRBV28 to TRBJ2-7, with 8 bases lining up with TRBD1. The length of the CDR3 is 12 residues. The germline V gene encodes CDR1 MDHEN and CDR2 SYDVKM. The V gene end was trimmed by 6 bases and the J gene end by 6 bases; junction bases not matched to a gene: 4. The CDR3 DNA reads TGTGCCAGCAGGGGGGACAGGACCGAGCAGTACGTC. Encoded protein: CASRGDRTEQYV.

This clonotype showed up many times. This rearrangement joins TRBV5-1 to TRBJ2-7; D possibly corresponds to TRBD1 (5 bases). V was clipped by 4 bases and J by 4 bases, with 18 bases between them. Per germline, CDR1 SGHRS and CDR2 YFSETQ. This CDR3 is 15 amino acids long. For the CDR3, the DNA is TGCGCCAGCAGCACAGGACAATTCGTCGGGTACGAGCAGTACTTC. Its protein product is CASSTGQFVGYEQYF.

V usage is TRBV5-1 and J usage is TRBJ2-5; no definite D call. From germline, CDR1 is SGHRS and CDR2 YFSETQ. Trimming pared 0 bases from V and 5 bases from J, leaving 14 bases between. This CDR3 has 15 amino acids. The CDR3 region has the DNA TGCGCCAGCAGCTTGGCCGGTAGTTTGGAGGAGACCCAGTACTTC. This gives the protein CASSLAGSLEETQYF.